This T cell receptor (beta chain) originates from a study of CD8+CD57+ T cells in acquired aplastic anemia. Genomic DNA, the template, was used for profiling of the TCR beta VDJ and CDR3. MiXCR, run by TCRdb on the reads, gives a single entry per CDR3 protein. Among some 200,000 distinct CDR3 sequences listed, about half were seen once. The V segment lost 3 bases and the J segment 0 bases; nucleotides outside the gene matches: 5. The CDR3 totals 16 residues. CDR1 DFQATT and CDR2 SNEGSKA come from the germline V gene (reference sequence). Individuals selected for sequencing had exhibited CD8+CD57+ cell expansion on flow cytometry.

The chain links TRBV20-1 to TRBJ2-5, with 12 bases aligning to TRBD1. Sequenced: sorted CD4+, CD8+, or CD8+CD57+ T cells (not recorded which) from PBMCs. The clonotype was recovered from a human donor with aplastic anemia. The CDR3, as DNA: TGCAGTGCTAGGGGGACAGGGGGCCCCTACCAAGAGACCCAGTACTTC. The encoded protein is CSARGTGGPYQETQYF.